These T cell receptor beta chains were read from a single sample in a study of T cell changes during pregnancy in multiple sclerosis. The data were produced by immunoSEQ multiplex PCR, yet TCRdb's version contains in-frame clones alone and is incomplete. The sample includes about 110,000 clones, 85% to 95% seen only once; the top ten take 1.5% to 2%. Sequenced material: peripheral blood, taken after pregnancy. All receptors come from a female donor with multiple sclerosis, enrolled in a pregnancy study. The CDR3 runs from the conserved cysteine through the conserved F or W. D genes are given only for firm matches. Clone size appears in some rows only: once, few, many, or a class for an expanded clone.

>TRBV10-3|TRBJ1-5|-|-
CAISGGGAEQPQHF
TGTGCCATCAGTGGGGGGGGCGCGGAGCAGCCCCAGCATTTT
>TRBV5-1|TRBJ1-2|few|-
CASSLVGRGGYTF
TGCGCCAGCAGCTTGGTGGGGCGGGGAGGCTACACCTTC
>TRBV7-9|TRBJ1-2|once|TRBD1
CASSLANPGTGDYTF
TGTGCCAGCAGCTTAGCAAATCCCGGGACAGGAGACTACACCTTC
>TRBV19|TRBJ1-5|-|-
CASSIVGGPNQPQHF
TGTGCCAGTAGTATAGTAGGCGGGCCGAATCAGCCCCAGCATTTT
>TRBV19|TRBJ1-1|-|-
CASKAGGNTEAFF
TGTGCCAGTAAAGCAGGAGGGAACACTGAAGCTTTCTTT
>TRBV5-4|TRBJ2-1|-|TRBD1
CASSSGQGPGNEQFF
TGTGCCAGCAGCTCGGGACAGGGTCCGGGCAATGAGCAGTTCTTC
>TRBV15|TRBJ2-7|-|TRBD1
CATSIDRAYEQYF
TGTGCCACCAGCATCGACAGGGCCTACGAGCAGTACTTC
>TRBV4-2|TRBJ2-1|-|TRBD2
CASSQTTSGRRNEQFF
TGTGCCAGCAGCCAAACCACTAGCGGGAGAAGGAATGAGCAGTTCTTC
>TRBV7-2|TRBJ1-1|-|-
CASSLVGAEAFF
TGTGCCAGCAGCCTCGTAGGGGCTGAAGCTTTCTTT
>TRBV10-3|TRBJ2-7|-|TRBD1
CAISYAGGGSEQYF
TGTGCCATCAGTTACGCAGGGGGCGGCTCCGAGCAGTACTTC
>TRBV6-1|TRBJ1-4|-|-
CASSGDTGGVKLFF
TGTGCCAGCAGTGGCGATACGGGGGGTGTAAAACTGTTTTTT
>TRBV6-1|TRBJ2-3|-|-
CASRVATSTDTQYF
TGTGCCAGCAGGGTAGCCACTAGCACAGATACGCAGTATTTT
>TRBV28|TRBJ2-5|-|TRBD1
CASSIWDRGWETQYF
TGTGCCAGCAGTATATGGGACAGGGGTTGGGAGACCCAGTACTTC
>TRBV6-5|TRBJ2-7|-|TRBD2
CASIPAGGPSYEQYF
TGTGCCAGCATCCCAGCGGGAGGGCCCAGCTACGAGCAGTACTTC
>TRBV19|TRBJ1-2|-|-
CASSWQGDYGYTF
TGTGCCAGTAGCTGGCAGGGCGACTATGGCTACACCTTC
>TRBV20-1|TRBJ2-1|-|-
CSPQQGNEQFF
TGCAGTCCCCAACAGGGCAATGAGCAGTTCTTC
>TRBV27|TRBJ1-1|once|-
CASRSGKAFF
TGTGCCAGCAGGTCAGGGAAAGCTTTCTTT
>TRBV10-3|TRBJ1-4|once|-
CAISGGGAPPNEKLFF
TGTGCCATCAGTGGAGGGGGGGCGCCGCCTAATGAAAAACTGTTTTTT
>TRBV7-8|TRBJ2-1|-|-
CASSYRGGERGNEQFF
TGTGCCAGCAGCTATAGGGGCGGGGAAAGGGGCAATGAGCAGTTCTTC
>TRBV9|TRBJ2-5|-|TRBD2
CASSLAGLLQETQYF
TGTGCCAGCAGTCTAGCGGGGCTACTCCAAGAGACCCAGTACTTC
>TRBV5-5|TRBJ2-7|-|-
CASSWEALTYEQYF
TGTGCCAGCAGCTGGGAGGCTCTGACCTACGAGCAGTACTTC
>TRBV6-5|TRBJ2-1|-|TRBD2
CASSRTSGRDKQFF
TGTGCCAGCAGTCGGACTAGCGGGAGAGACAAGCAGTTCTTC
>TRBV2|TRBJ1-5|-|-
CASSGGRGSSQPQHF
TGTGCCAGCAGTGGCGGCAGGGGTAGTAGTCAGCCCCAGCATTTT
>TRBV19|TRBJ2-5|-|TRBD2
CASSISSLAGGSGTQYF
TGTGCCAGTAGTATATCCTCACTAGCGGGAGGGTCGGGGACCCAGTACTTC
>TRBV29-1|TRBJ2-7|-|TRBD1
CSVEGGTGGYEQYF
TGCAGCGTTGAAGGTGGGACAGGGGGCTACGAGCAGTACTTC
>TRBV4-2|TRBJ2-5|once|TRBD2
CASSQDSLAESWYQETQYF
TGTGCCAGCAGCCAAGACTCACTAGCGGAGTCTTGGTACCAAGAGACCCAGTACTTC